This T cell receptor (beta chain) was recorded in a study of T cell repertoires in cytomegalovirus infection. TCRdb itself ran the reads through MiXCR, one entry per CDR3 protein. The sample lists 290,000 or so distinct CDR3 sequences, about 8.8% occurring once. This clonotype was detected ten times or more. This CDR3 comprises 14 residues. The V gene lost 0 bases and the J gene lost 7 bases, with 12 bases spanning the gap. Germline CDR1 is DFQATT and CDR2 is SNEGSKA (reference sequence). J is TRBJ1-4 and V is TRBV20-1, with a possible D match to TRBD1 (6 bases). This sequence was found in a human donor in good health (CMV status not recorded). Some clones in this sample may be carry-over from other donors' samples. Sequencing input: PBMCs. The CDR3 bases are TGCAGTGCTAGAGATGCCAGGGGTGGTGAAAAACTGTTTTTT. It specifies CSARDARGGEKLFF.